This T cell receptor beta chain was obtained from a study of tumor T cells in aggressive B-cell lymphoma (dated by TCRdb to 2017 to 2019). The germline ends are 10 bases apart after V is trimmed by 3 bases and J by 4 bases. CDR1 and CDR2, looked up from the germline V gene, are SGHRS and YFSETQ. The CDR3 has 13 amino acids, counting the end cysteine and phenylalanine. CDR3 DNA only is kept here, 39 bases in frame from base 1. In regard to this clone: Its specific antigen is unknown. Base-call qualities are not available, and no considerably larger clone is one nucleotide away.

Library construction relied on the immunoSEQ multiplex PCR assay. TCRdb retrieved this table from immuneACCESS and kept in-frame rearrangements only. Not all clones are present; in checked studies, unresolved V genes account for under half, and no reason is known for the remainder. This sample has approximately 6,800 clones in its table, and roughly 90% of those were observed once. The leading ten clones occupy about 3.1% of the sample. The receptor was isolated from an adult with diffuse large B cell lymphoma. Some clones in this sample may be carry-over from other donors' samples. Sequencing used tumor tissue. The sequence is built from TRBV5-1 and TRBJ1-1; perhaps TRBD1 is the D gene, with 6 bases matching. The CDR3 sequence is CASSSSGVTEAFF. The nucleotides read TGCGCCAGCAGCTCCTCAGGGGTCACTGAAGCTTTCTTT.